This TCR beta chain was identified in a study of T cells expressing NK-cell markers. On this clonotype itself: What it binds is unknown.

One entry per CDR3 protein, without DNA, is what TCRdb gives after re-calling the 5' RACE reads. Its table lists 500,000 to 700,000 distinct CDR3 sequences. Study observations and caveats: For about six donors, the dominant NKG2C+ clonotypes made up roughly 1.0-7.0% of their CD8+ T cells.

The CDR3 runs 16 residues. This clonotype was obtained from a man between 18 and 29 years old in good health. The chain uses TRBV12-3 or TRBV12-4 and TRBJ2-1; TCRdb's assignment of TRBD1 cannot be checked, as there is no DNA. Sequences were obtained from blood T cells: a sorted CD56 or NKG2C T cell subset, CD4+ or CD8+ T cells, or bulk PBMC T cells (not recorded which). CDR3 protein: CASSLSVSGVGNEQFF.